This T cell receptor beta chain is from a study of cytomegalovirus exposure and HLA in healthy donors. Points from the study as a whole: TCR beta sequences reportedly predicted most subjects' HLA-A and HLA-B alleles accurately. A later analysis found TCR association rates differed by HLA locus, highest for DRB1 and lowest for HLA-C.

Trimming left V 4 bases short and J 2 bases short, with 8 bases between. Looked up from germline, CDR1 is LNHNV and CDR2 is YYDKDF (reference sequence). The CDR3 is 13 amino acids. As to this clone: The antigen remains unidentified.

With 60 Vbeta and 13 Jbeta primers, the PCR was carried out. As processed by the authors: Later, an analysis found around 77 million unique TCR beta chains, and 9.5 million to 12 million of these were shared. Sequencing used immunoSEQ multiplex PCR; TCRdb keeps in-frame clones, though not all of them. V and J calls and clone size are copied from that table; D and trimming were computed from the DNA. The table includes 100,000 to 150,000 clones, around 80% detected once. The chain has TRBV15 and TRBJ2-5; a weak D match, TRBD1 (5 bases). Sequenced sample: PBMCs. The sequence derives from a female donor in good health and CMV-seronegative. CDR3 sequence (DNA): TGTGCCACCAGCAAAGACAGACAAGAGACCCAGTACTTC. This translates into CATSKDRQETQYF.